This TCR beta chain was sequenced for a study of regulatory dendritic cells for organ transplantation. CDR1 is SGHTA, CDR2 FQGNSA, per germline. The CDR3 has 14 amino acids. With 2 bases clipped from V and 9 bases from J, the junction kept 7 bases outside the gene matches. The protocol was immunoSEQ multiplex PCR, while the TCRdb copy is restricted to in-frame clones and leaves out a portion. The sample holds roughly 9,300 clones, under 70% seen once. CFSE-labeled sorted T cells met regulatory or mature dendritic cells for 5 to 6 days. This clone was picked up a small number of times. Its antigen is still unknown.

The sequenced sample consisted of naive CD4+ T cells from blood cultured with dendritic cells. Documented subset: CD45RA+ naive T cells. The chain couples TRBV7-2 to TRBJ2-4; TRBD2 aligns across 7 bases. This TCR was sampled from a human donor in good health. DNA for the CDR3: TGTGCCAGCAGCTTAACCAGCGGGGCCTTCATTCAGTACTTC. The encoded protein is CASSLTSGAFIQYF.